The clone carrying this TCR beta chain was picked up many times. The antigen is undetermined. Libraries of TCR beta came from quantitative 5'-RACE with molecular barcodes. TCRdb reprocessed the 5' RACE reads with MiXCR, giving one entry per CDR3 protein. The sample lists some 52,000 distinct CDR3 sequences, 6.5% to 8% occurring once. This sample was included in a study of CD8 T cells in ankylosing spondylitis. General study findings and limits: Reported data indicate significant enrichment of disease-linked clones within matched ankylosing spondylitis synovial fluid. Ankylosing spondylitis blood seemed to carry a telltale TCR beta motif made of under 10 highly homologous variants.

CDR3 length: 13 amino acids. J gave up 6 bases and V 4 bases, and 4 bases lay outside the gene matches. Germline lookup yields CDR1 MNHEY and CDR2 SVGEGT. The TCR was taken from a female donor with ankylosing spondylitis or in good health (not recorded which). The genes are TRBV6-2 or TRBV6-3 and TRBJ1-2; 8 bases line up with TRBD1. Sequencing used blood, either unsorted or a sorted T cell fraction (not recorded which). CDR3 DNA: TGTGCCAGCAGTTCCAGGGGGCTGAATGGCTACACCTTC. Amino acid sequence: CASSSRGLNGYTF.